This TCR beta chain was sequenced in a study of long-term antiretroviral therapy in people with HIV. Running of the v3.0 immunoSEQ assay took place at survey level. The data were produced by immunoSEQ multiplex PCR, yet TCRdb's version contains in-frame clones alone and is incomplete. Here the sample spans 25,000 to 35,000 clones, about 95% being singletons. Post-ART PBMC samples numbered at least two per donor, and pre-ART ones at least one. This clone is a singleton in its sample. The germline gene is not matched at one end of the junction; a read error may be the cause. Specimen: unsorted PBMCs, collected 5.3 years after starting antiretroviral therapy. The sequence came from a young man with HIV.

DNA of the CDR3: TGTGCTAGCAGCGGCTCGGGGAGGACAGATACGCAGTATTTT. It codes for CASSGSGRTDTQYF. This chain uses TRBV7-7 with TRBJ2-3; TRBD2 is a possible D gene (6 bases). Per germline, CDR1 SSHAT and CDR2 FNYEAQ (reference sequence). The CDR3 runs to 14 residues. The full variable domain, with the rest looked up from reference TRBV7-7 and TRBJ2-3, is GAGVSQSPRYKVTKRGQDVTLRCDPISSHATLYWYQQALGQGPEFLTYFNYEAQPDKSGLPSDRFSAERPEGSISTLTIQRTEQRDSAMYRCASSGSGRTDTQYFGPGTRLTVL.